These 20 T cell receptor beta chains share one sample of origin, sequenced in a study of T cell responses to AZD1222 COVID-19 vaccine (dated by TCRdb to the early 2020s). The meaning of the sample's time point label: baseline before first vaccination. The sample's treatment or condition label is to be understood as: meningococcal conjugate vaccine given as trial control. Library preparation was by the immunoSEQ multiplex PCR assay. What TCRdb holds here is the immuneACCESS table cut down to in-frame rearrangements. Part of the clones is not present; checked against another copy, under half of the missing clones reflect an unresolved V gene, and the others are unexplained. The sample table lists some 80,000 clones, approximately 86% of them with a count of one. The ten largest clones add up to about 5.5% of the sample. This specimen consisted of peripheral blood, obtained on day 0 of MenACWY control vaccination. These receptors originate from an adult in good health.

The chain uses TRBV5-8 and TRBJ1-5; a possible D gene is TRBD1 (5 bases). This CDR3 has 16 amino acids. Germline assignment: CDR1 SGHTS and CDR2 YDEGEE. Trimming shortened V by 4 bases and J by 2 bases, and 16 bases separated the two germline ends. In DNA, the CDR3 is TGTGCCAGCAGCCCAAGGCGGGGGGTTGGCAATCAGCCCCAGCATTTT. Its protein is CASSPRRGVGNQPQHF.

This clone was found many times. The chain links TRBV12-3 or TRBV12-4 to TRBJ1-2; 9 bases match TRBD1. The V gene end was trimmed by 5 bases and the J gene end by 12 bases; junction bases not matched to a gene: 7. The CDR3 loop spans 12 amino acids. The CDR3 here is CASSPGQGGNTF. CDR3 coding DNA: TGTGCCAGCAGTCCGGGACAGGGTGGGAACACCTTC.

About this clone: The junction departs from the called germline gene at one end, perhaps through a read error. The V gene is TRBV6-5, the J gene TRBJ2-7, with D possibly being TRBD2 (5 bases). Germline CDR1 is MNHEY and CDR2 is SVGAGI. The CDR3 spans 14 residues. CDR3 bases: TGTGCCAGCAGCTACTCAGGAGCGGCCTACGAGCAGTACTTC. This sequence encodes CASSYSGAAYEQYF.

V and J are TRBV11-2 and TRBJ1-1, with 8 bases that match TRBD1. V dropped 0 bases and J dropped 6; count of bases not matched to a gene: 9. This CDR3 contains 16 residues. Germline V gene lookup returns CDR1 SGHAT and CDR2 FQNNGV. CDR3 bases: TGTGCCAGCAGCTTAGATTCGGCAGGGGGCATGGCTGAAGCTTTCTTT. As protein: CASSLDSAGGMAEAFF.

This clone was recorded a few times. The V gene is TRBV4-3, the J gene TRBJ1-1; D remains unclear. The CDR3 is made up of 13 amino acids. CDR1 and CDR2 (germline): LGHNA, YSLEER. V lost 4 bases, J lost 2 bases, and 8 bases lay in between. DNA for the CDR3: TGCGCCAGCAGCCGAGGACCTAACACTGAAGCTTTCTTT. Translating gives CASSRGPNTEAFF.

This rearrangement joins TRBV4-1 to TRBJ1-5; 7 bases are a match to TRBD1. CDR1 and CDR2 (germline): MGHRA, YSYEKL. V was pared by 6 bases and J by 2 bases, with 4 bases of the junction left unmatched. CDR3 length: 14 residues. CDR3 residues: CASSRTGRNQPQHF. The CDR3 region has the DNA TGCGCCAGCAGTCGGACAGGTCGCAATCAGCCCCAGCATTTT.

The chain has TRBV28 and TRBJ1-2; the match to TRBD1 covers 7 bases. The CDR3 length is 14 residues. V lost 3 bases to trimming and J lost 4 bases; unmatched junction nucleotides: 5. Germline CDR1 reads MDHEN; CDR2 reads SYDVKM. As DNA, the CDR3 is TGTGCCAGCAGTTTCCCCGACAGGGTCTATGGCTACACCTTC. It specifies CASSFPDRVYGYTF.

This chain uses TRBV18 with TRBJ1-1; the D is unclear. CDR3 length equals 14 residues. Germline V gene data show CDR1 as KGHSH and CDR2 as LQKENI. The ends were cut back, 5 bases at V and 1 base at J, with 11 bases in the middle. Here the CDR3 reads CASSSQDANTEAFF. CDR3 coding DNA: TGTGCCAGCTCATCCCAAGATGCGAACACTGAAGCTTTCTTT. Full variable domain (outside the CDR3, taken from reference TRBV18 and TRBJ1-1): NAGVMQNPRHLVRRRGQEARLRCSPMKGHSHVYWYRQLPEEGLKFMVYLQKENIIDESGMPKERFSAEFPKEGPSILRIQQVVRGDSAAYFCASSSQDANTEAFFGQGTRLTVV.

To note about this clone: Other nucleotide sequences from this sample produce the same CDR3. J is TRBJ2-5 and V is TRBV5-1; D is uncertain. Trimming stripped 2 bases from V and 3 bases from J, with 2 bases between. Germline V gene sequence: CDR1 SGHRS, CDR2 YFSETQ. This CDR3 contains 11 residues. The CDR3 loop is CASSLKETQYF. The CDR3, as DNA: TGCGCCAGCAGCTTAAAAGAGACCCAGTACTTC.

The rearrangement links TRBV30 to TRBJ2-1; the match to TRBD2 covers 9 bases. This CDR3 contains 15 residues. The V and J ends lost 0 bases and 7 bases, in that order; junction bases with no gene match: 7. Germline V CDR1 and CDR2: GTSNPN, SVGIG (reference sequence). The DNA for the CDR3 is TGTGCCTGGAGTGTGGGCGGGGGGGCCCGAAATGAGCAGTTCTTC. This gives the protein CAWSVGGGARNEQFF.

The V and J genes are TRBV5-1 and TRBJ2-3, with D maybe TRBD1 (6 bases). Trimming removed 4 bases from V and 0 bases from J, with 15 bases in between. The length of the CDR3 is 16 residues. Looked up from germline, CDR1 is SGHRS and CDR2 is YFSETQ. The CDR3 DNA reads as TGCGCCAGCAGCCCCGAGGGGGACCTGAGCACAGATACGCAGTATTTT. Its protein is CASSPEGDLSTDTQYF.

The rearrangement uses TRBV7-9 and TRBJ1-5; D is perhaps TRBD1 (6 bases). The CDR3 consists of 15 residues. Germline CDR1 reads SEHNR; CDR2 reads FQNEAQ (reference sequence). Between the trimmed V and J ends, which lost 5 bases and 5 bases, there was a span of 16 bases. This CDR3 reads CASSGTGQIDQPQHF. For the CDR3, the DNA is TGTGCCAGCAGCGGCACGGGACAAATCGATCAGCCCCAGCATTTT.

The sample holds one count of this clone. At the DNA level, this CDR3 is encoded by other sequences in the same sample as well. The chain has TRBV19 and TRBJ1-2, with D tentatively TRBD1 (5 bases). CDR1 and CDR2 (germline): LNHDA, SQIVND (reference sequence). The ends were cut back, 5 bases at V and 4 bases at J, with 11 bases in the middle. There are 13 residues in the CDR3. The CDR3 reads CASSPDRSYGYTF. CDR3 nucleotides: TGTGCCAGTAGTCCCGACAGATCCTATGGCTACACCTTC.

The chain has TRBV10-2 and TRBJ2-7; D unresolved. The CDR3 spans 14 residues. V lost 0 bases and J lost 2, with 8 bases in between. Germline-derived CDR1 and CDR2 are WSHSY and SAAADI. The CDR3 sequence: CASSESQSPYEQYF. The CDR3 DNA reads as TGCGCCAGCAGTGAGTCGCAATCCCCCTACGAGCAGTACTTC.

V usage is TRBV14 and J usage is TRBJ2-1; D tentatively reads TRBD1 or TRBD2 (6 bases each). The CDR3 is made up of 14 amino acids. In germline, CDR1 is SGHDN, CDR2 FVKESK. V lost 3 bases, J lost 7 bases, and 13 bases lay in between. The CDR3, as DNA: TGTGCCAGCAGCCAGAGGGGGGCCGGGAATGAGCAGTTCTTC. It translates to CASSQRGAGNEQFF.

J is TRBJ2-1 and V is TRBV27; D gene ambiguous. The CDR3 is 15 residues long. Germline V lookup: CDR1 MNHEY, CDR2 SMNVEV (reference sequence). Trimming took off 5 bases at V and 0 bases at J, with 11 bases between the two ends. The CDR3 protein is CASSPRTDSYNEQFF. CDR3 bases: TGTGCCAGCAGTCCAAGGACGGACTCCTACAATGAGCAGTTCTTC.

The chain is built from TRBV6-5 and TRBJ1-1; D remains unclear. Trimming stripped 10 bases from V and 1 base from J, with 7 bases between. The CDR3 is 11 residues long. CDR1 MNHEY and CDR2 SVGAGI come from the germline V gene. The CDR3, as DNA: TGTGCCACGTGGAGGAACACTGAAGCTTTCTTT. Amino acids: CATWRNTEAFF.

The V and J genes are TRBV7-3 and TRBJ2-5; 10 bases map to TRBD1. The CDR3 extends over 15 amino acids. The ends lost 1 base at V and 3 bases at J; junction bases unmatched: 2. The germline CDR1 and CDR2 sequences are SGHTA and FQGTGA. The CDR3 DNA reads TGTGCCAGCAGCTTAATGGGACAGGGGAAAGAGACCCAGTACTTC. It is translated as CASSLMGQGKETQYF.

This sequence joins TRBV4-2 and TRBJ2-1, with a weak D call TRBD2 (5 bases). The V gene's germline CDR1 is LGHNA and CDR2 YNFKEQ. The CDR3 contains 15 residues. V lost 0 bases and J 5 bases, leaving 11 bases between the germline ends. The CDR3 here is CASSQDRRRDNEQFF. CDR3 coding DNA: TGTGCCAGCAGCCAAGATAGGCGGCGGGACAATGAGCAGTTCTTC.

The V and J genes are TRBV19 and TRBJ1-2; D unclear. Germline loops: CDR1 LNHDA, CDR2 SQIVND (reference sequence). The CDR3 covers 15 residues. V was cut by 7 bases and J by 1 base, with 16 bases left in between. CDR3 protein: CASTKTGWDNYGYTF. DNA for the CDR3: TGTGCCAGTACCAAAACGGGGTGGGATAACTATGGCTACACCTTC.